This TCR beta chain was obtained from a study of blood T cell repertoires in COVID-19. Only in-frame clones appear in the TCRdb table, and some are missing; sequencing was by immunoSEQ multiplex PCR. The repertoire includes 150,000 to 200,000 clones, roughly 85% of them detected once, and 26% sits in the top ten. CDR3 length: 13 residues. The V and J ends lost 6 bases and 6 bases, in that order; junction bases with no gene match: 4. Germline lookup yields CDR1 SQVTM and CDR2 ANQGSEA. The receptor's source is a woman aged 70 to 79 with acute or convalescent COVID-19. V gene TRBV29-1 combines with J gene TRBJ2-2, with 10 bases lining up with TRBD1. The source material was peripheral blood. This CDR3 is CSVRTGGAGELFF. The CDR3 DNA sequence: TGCAGCGTGAGGACAGGGGGTGCCGGGGAGCTGTTTTTT.